Following are 29 T cell receptor beta chains from one sample sequenced in a study of blood T cell repertoires in COVID-19. Clones were read by immunoSEQ multiplex PCR, and TCRdb kept only the in-frame ones, dropping some. The data hold some 110,000 clones, with more than 60% observed a single time. Source material: peripheral blood. The receptors stem from a man aged 50 to 60 with acute or convalescent COVID-19.

Only one count was recorded for this clone. This chain links TRBV4-1 with TRBJ1-2; TRBD1 aligns across 7 bases. Germline-derived CDR1 and CDR2 are MGHRA and YSYEKL. J gave up 2 bases and V 0 bases, and 6 bases lay outside the gene matches. The CDR3 is 16 amino acids. DNA for the CDR3: TGCGCCAGCAGCCAAGATGCGGGACAGCGCAACTATGGCTACACCTTC. Amino acid sequence: CASSQDAGQRNYGYTF.

V gene TRBV14 combines with J gene TRBJ2-5; 14 nucleotides line up with TRBD2. Looked up from germline, CDR1 is SGHDN and CDR2 is FVKESK. CDR3 size: 18 residues. V gave up 1 base and J gave up 5 bases; unmatched junction bases: 9. The CDR3 here is CASSQGTSGGLPWETQYF. In nucleotides, the CDR3 is TGTGCCAGCAGCCAAGGGACTAGCGGGGGGCTCCCTTGGGAGACCCAGTACTTC.

This clone came up a few times. The chain employs TRBV19 and TRBJ1-1; maybe TRBD1 (6 bases). V dropped 4 bases and J dropped 3 bases, with 9 bases sitting between them. In germline, CDR1 is LNHDA, CDR2 SQIVND (reference sequence). CDR3 length: 13 residues. The CDR3 is CASSRTAYTEAFF. The CDR3 coding sequence is TGTGCCAGTAGTAGGACAGCGTACACTGAAGCTTTCTTT. The full variable domain, rest sourced from reference TRBV19 and TRBJ1-1, is DGGITQSPKYLFRKEGQNVTLSCEQNLNHDAMYWYRQDPGQGLRLIYYSQIVNDFQKGDIAEGYSVSREKKESFPLTVTSAQKNPTAFYLCASSRTAYTEAFFGQGTRLTVV.

This chain uses TRBV6-5 with TRBJ1-6; TRBD1 is a possible D gene (5 bases). V was clipped by 7 bases and J by 9 bases, with 13 bases between them. The CDR3 contains 13 residues. Germline CDR1 reads MNHEY; CDR2 reads SVGAGI. The CDR3 loop reads CASIRGLFSPLHF. CDR3 coding DNA: TGTGCCAGCATAAGGGGACTTTTTTCACCCCTCCACTTT.

This CDR3 reads CASSSNGGTGYTF. The CDR3 DNA reads as TGTGCCAGCAGCTCAAATGGGGGGACTGGCTACACCTTC. The gene calls are TRBV7-3 and TRBJ1-2, with D perhaps TRBD1 (5 bases). Trimming stripped 4 bases from V and 7 bases from J, with 13 bases between. There are 13 residues in the CDR3. From germline, CDR1 is SGHTA and CDR2 FQGTGA.

This chain uses TRBV27 with TRBJ2-5, with TRBD2 matching 9 bases. The V and J ends lost 6 bases and 1 base, in that order; junction bases with no gene match: 6. Germline V gene sequence: CDR1 MNHEY, CDR2 SMNVEV (reference sequence). CDR3 length equals 15 residues. Written as DNA, the CDR3 is TGTGCCAGCAGCCGTAGCGGGAGCTCCCAAGAGACCCAGTACTTC. As protein: CASSRSGSSQETQYF.

The chain employs TRBV9 and TRBJ2-5; 7 bases are a match to TRBD2. This CDR3 has 14 amino acids. Germline V gene sequence: CDR1 SGDLS, CDR2 YYNGEE. After removal of 1 base from V and 0 bases from J, the junction contained 0 bases not matched to a gene. For the CDR3, the DNA is TGTGCCAGCAGCGTACGGGGGGACCAAGAGACCCAGTACTTC. Amino acid sequence: CASSVRGDQETQYF.

The rearrangement joins TRBV10-2 to TRBJ2-7, with D perhaps matching TRBD1 (6 bases). Trimming took 2 bases from V and 2 from J, leaving 13 bases between them. Germline CDR1 WSHSY, CDR2 SAAADI. The CDR3 has 15 amino acids. The CDR3 DNA reads TGCGCCAGCAGTGAGCAACAACAGGGTCCCTACGAGCAGTACTTC. Translation gives CASSEQQQGPYEQYF.

V is TRBV21-1 and J is TRBJ2-7; TRBD2 reflects the table's D call only, with no check against the DNA. TRBV21-1 is listed as a pseudogene. The CDR3 runs to 17 residues. CDR3: CASRGRIAGVFSYEQYF. CDR3 coding DNA: TGTGCCAGCAGGGGGAGAATAGCGGGAGTTTTTTCCTACGAGCAGTACTTC.

The chain employs TRBV28 and TRBJ1-6; no clear D gene. Germline V lookup: CDR1 MDHEN, CDR2 SYDVKM. This CDR3 has 13 residues. V was cut by 3 bases and J by 10 bases, with 10 bases left in between. The CDR3 DNA sequence: TGTGCCAGCAGTTTGGGGAGACTCTCACCCCTCCACTTT. Its translation: CASSLGRLSPLHF. Drawing the rest from reference TRBV28 and TRBJ1-6, the complete variable domain is DVKVTQSSRYLVKRTGEKVFLECVQDMDHENMFWYRQDPGLGLRLIYFSYDVKMKEKGDIPEGYSVSREKKERFSLILESASTNQTSMYLCASSLGRLSPLHFGNGTRLTVT.

The V gene is TRBV5-1, the J gene TRBJ2-3; D gene unclear. Deletions cut 6 bases from V and 2 bases from J, with 16 bases between. This CDR3 spans 15 amino acids. The germline V gene encodes CDR1 SGHRS and CDR2 YFSETQ. As DNA, the CDR3 is TGCGCCAGCACCCAAGCAGGCGTTGACACAGATACGCAGTATTTT. Amino acids: CASTQAGVDTDTQYF.

The chain combines TRBV16 with TRBJ1-4; D uncertain. Germline assignment: CDR1 KGHSY and CDR2 FQNENV. This CDR3 comprises 15 residues. V lost 0 bases, J lost 4 bases, and 9 bases lay in between. CDR3: CASSQSRGGNEKLFF. CDR3 nucleotides: TGTGCCAGCAGCCAATCGCGAGGTGGTAATGAAAAACTGTTTTTT.

This clone appeared a few times. This chain connects TRBV28 to TRBJ2-1; no clear D gene. The CDR3 length is 12 residues. Germline V gene data show CDR1 as MDHEN and CDR2 as SYDVKM. V lost 7 bases, J lost 8 bases, and 12 bases lay in between. The CDR3 DNA sequence: TGTGCCAGCACCTCCAAGCGCGATGAGCAGTTCTTC. As protein: CASTSKRDEQFF.

The chain couples TRBV5-5 to TRBJ2-1, with 8 positions matching TRBD2. Germline CDR1 reads SGHKS; CDR2 reads YYEKEE (reference sequence). The V gene end was trimmed by 0 bases and the J gene end by 8 bases; junction bases not matched to a gene: 10. The CDR3 extends over 16 amino acids. The CDR3 nucleotides read TGTGCCAGCAGCTTGGGGGCCGGGGGGGCGAAGGATGAGCAGTTCTTC. Its protein product is CASSLGAGGAKDEQFF. Full variable domain (outside the CDR3, taken from reference TRBV5-5 and TRBJ2-1): DAGVTQSPTHLIKTRGQQVTLRCSPISGHKSVSWYQQVLGQGPQFIFQYYEKEERGRGNFPDRFSARQFPNYSSELNVNALLLGDSALYLCASSLGAGGAKDEQFFGPGTRLTVL.

The chain has TRBV6-1 and TRBJ1-3, with TRBD1 as a possible D gene (6 bases). The CDR3 contains 12 residues. CDR1 and CDR2 from the germline V gene are MNHNS and SASEGT. Trimming removed 0 bases at V and 14 bases at J, with 11 bases between. The CDR3 is CASSEAGGGLYF. The CDR3 nucleotides read TGTGCCAGCAGTGAAGCGGGAGGGGGGTTATATTTT.

The table lists this clone with a count of one. J is TRBJ1-2 and V is TRBV28, with a weak D call TRBD1 (5 bases). This CDR3 has 14 amino acids. The germline V gene encodes CDR1 MDHEN and CDR2 SYDVKM. The V end lost 5 bases, the J end lost 6 bases, and 16 bases lay between the germline ends. The CDR3 nucleotides are TGTGCCAGCAGTACGACGCAGGGTTTCCATGGCTACACCTTC. Translated: CASSTTQGFHGYTF.

This chain links TRBV4-2 with TRBJ2-3, with D tentatively TRBD2 (6 bases). With 1 base removed from V and 2 bases from J, the gap between germline ends came to 13 bases. CDR3 size: 16 residues. Germline CDR1 reads LGHNA; CDR2 reads YNFKEQ. The CDR3 here is CASSQVYSGFTDTQYF. Here the CDR3 DNA reads TGTGCCAGCAGCCAAGTTTACAGCGGGTTCACAGATACGCAGTATTTT.

This rearrangement joins TRBV2 to TRBJ1-5; 8 bases fit TRBD1. The CDR3 extends over 14 amino acids. V shed 5 bases and J 2 bases; nucleotides not matched to a gene: 2. Germline lookup yields CDR1 SNHLY and CDR2 FYNNEI. The CDR3 coding sequence is TGTGCCAGCAGTCAGGACAGGGGCAATCAGCCCCAGCATTTT. As protein: CASSQDRGNQPQHF.

V usage is TRBV19 and J usage is TRBJ1-6; D is undetermined. The V end was cut by 3 bases, the J end by 6 bases, with 9 bases between. The germline V gene encodes CDR1 LNHDA and CDR2 SQIVND (reference sequence). CDR3 length equals 14 residues. CDR3 loop: CASSIDSLNSPLHF. Here the CDR3 DNA reads TGTGCCAGTAGTATCGACTCCCTTAATTCACCCCTCCACTTT.

This clone was seen more than once but under ten times. This chain joins TRBV19 and TRBJ2-1; no firm D call. This CDR3 is 15 amino acids long. V lost 5 bases and J lost 0, with 11 bases in between. Germline CDR1 reads LNHDA; CDR2 reads SQIVND (reference sequence). The CDR3: CASSERRSSYNEQFF. The CDR3 nucleotides read TGTGCCAGTAGTGAGAGACGGAGCTCCTACAATGAGCAGTTCTTC. The full variable domain, in which reference TRBV19 and TRBJ2-1 provide the parts outside the CDR3, is DGGITQSPKYLFRKEGQNVTLSCEQNLNHDAMYWYRQDPGQGLRLIYYSQIVNDFQKGDIAEGYSVSREKKESFPLTVTSAQKNPTAFYLCASSERRSSYNEQFFGPGTRLTVL.

The genes are TRBV5-1 and TRBJ1-2, with 7 positions matching TRBD1. CDR1 and CDR2 (germline): SGHRS, YFSETQ. After removal of 0 bases from V and 2 bases from J, the junction contained 4 bases not matched to a gene. The CDR3 spans 15 residues. CDR3 nucleotide sequence: TGCGCCAGCAGCTTGGCCCCGGGACAGAACTATGGCTACACCTTC. Translation gives CASSLAPGQNYGYTF.

The DNA of the CDR3 is TGCGCCAGCAGCTTGGGACCTCGGGAGCCCCAGCATTTT. This codes for CASSLGPREPQHF. The chain recombines TRBV5-1 with TRBJ1-5; D remains unclear. Deletions cut 0 bases from V and 8 bases from J, with 9 bases between. This CDR3 has 13 residues. Germline V gene lookup returns CDR1 SGHRS and CDR2 YFSETQ.

The V and J genes are TRBV7-8 and TRBJ2-3, with D possibly being TRBD1 (5 bases). The ends were cut back, 5 bases at V and 3 bases at J, with 9 bases in the middle. The CDR3 is 13 residues long. Germline CDR1 SGHVS, CDR2 FQNEAQ. The CDR3 reads CASSTPGTDTQYF. The DNA of the CDR3 is TGTGCCAGCAGCACCCCAGGGACAGATACGCAGTATTTT.

This chain links TRBV28 with TRBJ1-2, with a weak D call TRBD1 (5 bases). Germline CDR1 MDHEN, CDR2 SYDVKM. Deletions cut 4 bases from V and 1 base from J, with 16 bases between. The CDR3 spans 16 residues. DNA for the CDR3: TGTGCCAGCAGTTCCCCTGACAGCAACCTTAACTATGGCTACACCTTC. This gives the protein CASSSPDSNLNYGYTF.

The chain links TRBV19 to TRBJ2-1, with TRBD1 matching over 8 bases. V was clipped by 4 bases and J by 7 bases; unmatched bases: 6. Per the germline V gene, CDR1 is LNHDA and CDR2 is SQIVND (reference sequence). The CDR3 runs to 14 residues. The CDR3 spells CASSNQGARNEQFF. The CDR3 DNA reads as TGTGCCAGTAGTAATCAGGGGGCGAGGAATGAGCAGTTCTTC.

The V and J genes are TRBV10-3 and TRBJ2-7; no reliable D call. Trimming pared 6 bases from V and 5 bases from J, leaving 11 bases between. The CDR3 is 12 residues long. In germline, CDR1 is ENHRY, CDR2 SYGVKD. The DNA for the CDR3 is TGTGCCATCAGCGAGGTAATCCACGAGCAGTACTTC. Its protein is CAISEVIHEQYF.

The rearrangement uses TRBV7-6 and TRBJ2-1; a weak D match, TRBD2 (5 bases). V was pared by 4 bases and J by 10 bases, with 14 bases between. The length of the CDR3 is 13 residues. Germline V gene lookup returns CDR1 SGHVS and CDR2 FNYEAQ. The CDR3 loop is CASSSGLTQEQFF. The CDR3 DNA sequence: TGTGCCAGCAGCTCAGGACTGACTCAGGAGCAGTTCTTC.

In its sample, this clone was seen a few times. The chain has TRBV7-6 and TRBJ2-7; D perhaps matches TRBD1 (7 bases). The CDR3 is made up of 17 amino acids. V gave up 1 base and J gave up 0 bases, with 16 bases separating them. The germline V gene has CDR1 SGHVS and CDR2 FNYEAQ. CDR3 coding DNA: TGTGCCAGCAGCTTAGGGTGGGGGGACAGCGACTCCTACGAGCAGTACTTC. It specifies CASSLGWGDSDSYEQYF.

V is TRBV16 and J is TRBJ2-7; perhaps TRBD2 as D (6 bases). Germline V gives CDR1 KGHSY, CDR2 FQNENV. CDR3 length: 19 residues. The germline V and J ends were trimmed by 4 bases and 0 bases, with 25 bases remaining between them. This CDR3 reads CASSPMTSIRGRYSYEQYF. The CDR3 region has the DNA TGTGCCAGCAGCCCCATGACTAGTATACGAGGGCGTTACTCCTACGAGCAGTACTTC.